The rows below give T cell receptor beta chains drawn from one sample of a study of T cell changes during pregnancy in multiple sclerosis. Only in-frame clones appear in the TCRdb table, and some are missing; sequencing was by immunoSEQ multiplex PCR. The sample holds 65,000 to 95,000 clones, 85% to 95% seen once. Sequences were derived from peripheral blood, sampled after pregnancy. The receptors here all came from a female donor in good health, enrolled as a control in a pregnancy study. The CDR3 runs from the conserved cysteine through the conserved F or W. A D gene is named only where the DNA matches it firmly. Clone size is not always given. Where it is, it says once, few, many or a class for expanded clones.

d_call: NA; v_call: TRBV5-5; j_call: TRBJ1-1; clone_size: few; cdr3_nt: TGTGCCAGCAGCTTTGGAACGGGTAACGCAGCTTTCTTT; cdr3_aa: CASSFGTGNAAFF
d_call: NA; v_call: TRBV30; j_call: TRBJ2-3; clone_size: NA; cdr3_nt: TGTGCCTCGCAGGACTATATCACAGATACGCAGTATTTT; cdr3_aa: CASQDYITDTQYF
d_call: TRBD2; v_call: TRBV6-6; j_call: TRBJ2-1; clone_size: NA; cdr3_nt: TGTGCCAGCAGGCCGAGCGGGGGGGATAATGAGCAGTTCTTC; cdr3_aa: CASRPSGGDNEQFF
d_call: NA; v_call: TRBV5-4; j_call: TRBJ2-7; clone_size: NA; cdr3_nt: TGTGCCAGCAGCCAGGGACTTCGTCAAGACGAGCAGTACTTC; cdr3_aa: CASSQGLRQDEQYF
d_call: NA; v_call: TRBV19; j_call: TRBJ1-2; clone_size: NA; cdr3_nt: TGTGCCAGTAAGGTCCCAGGCGATAACTACACCTTC; cdr3_aa: CASKVPGDNYTF
d_call: TRBD1; v_call: TRBV27; j_call: TRBJ1-2; clone_size: NA; cdr3_nt: TGTGCCAGCAGTTTAGATAGACAGGGAAGATATGGCTACACCTTC; cdr3_aa: CASSLDRQGRYGYTF
d_call: NA; v_call: TRBV7-9; j_call: TRBJ2-2; clone_size: NA; cdr3_nt: TGTGCCAGCAGCTTTCTTCGGGAGCTGTTTTTT; cdr3_aa: CASSFLRELFF
d_call: NA; v_call: TRBV7-3; j_call: TRBJ2-3; clone_size: NA; cdr3_nt: TGTGCCAGCAGCCGTACTATTGAGGCGGAAGATACGCAGTATTTT; cdr3_aa: CASSRTIEAEDTQYF
d_call: TRBD1; v_call: TRBV28; j_call: TRBJ1-1; clone_size: NA; cdr3_nt: TGTGCCAGCAGTTTATTAGGGGGCGCGGATGAAGCTTTCTTT; cdr3_aa: CASSLLGGADEAFF
d_call: NA; v_call: TRBV14; j_call: TRBJ2-3; clone_size: once; cdr3_nt: TGTGCCAGCAGCCAATTAGGGTCGCGGGCAGATACGCAGTATTTT; cdr3_aa: CASSQLGSRADTQYF
d_call: NA; v_call: TRBV27; j_call: TRBJ2-3; clone_size: NA; cdr3_nt: TGTGCCAGCAGTTTTCGGACACCTTACGGGGGTGCAGATACGCAGTATTTT; cdr3_aa: CASSFRTPYGGADTQYF
d_call: TRBD1; v_call: TRBV6-5; j_call: TRBJ1-2; clone_size: NA; cdr3_nt: TGTGCCAGCAGTTACCAAGGGACAGGGTATGGCTACACCTTC; cdr3_aa: CASSYQGTGYGYTF
d_call: NA; v_call: TRBV27; j_call: TRBJ2-5; clone_size: once; cdr3_nt: TGTGCCAGCCTACTAGATCAAGAGACCCAGTACTTC; cdr3_aa: CASLLDQETQYF
d_call: NA; v_call: TRBV2; j_call: TRBJ1-5; clone_size: once; cdr3_nt: TGTGCCAGCAGTGCACAGGGTTCTAGCAATCAGCCCCAGCATTTT; cdr3_aa: CASSAQGSSNQPQHF
d_call: NA; v_call: TRBV19; j_call: TRBJ1-1; clone_size: NA; cdr3_nt: TGTGCCACCAGAGGGGGTAACACTGAAGCTTTCTTT; cdr3_aa: CATRGGNTEAFF
d_call: TRBD1; v_call: TRBV6-5; j_call: TRBJ2-7; clone_size: NA; cdr3_nt: TGTGCCAGCAGTTACGCGCCCGGGACAGGGGCAAACTTC; cdr3_aa: CASSYAPGTGANF
d_call: NA; v_call: TRBV18; j_call: TRBJ2-7; clone_size: NA; cdr3_nt: TGTGCCAGCTCACCAACCGGGGGCTACGAGCAGTACTTC; cdr3_aa: CASSPTGGYEQYF
d_call: NA; v_call: TRBV5-6; j_call: TRBJ1-6; clone_size: NA; cdr3_nt: TGTGCCAGCAGCTTTTCCGCGCCGGTCACTATCTCACCCCTCCACTTT; cdr3_aa: CASSFSAPVTISPLHF
d_call: TRBD2; v_call: TRBV5-1; j_call: TRBJ2-7; clone_size: NA; cdr3_nt: TGCGCCAGCAGCCTGGGACTAGCGGGGGCCCCGGCCTACGAGCAGTACTTC; cdr3_aa: CASSLGLAGAPAYEQYF
d_call: NA; v_call: TRBV6-4; j_call: TRBJ2-3; clone_size: many; cdr3_nt: TGTGCCAGCAGTGACGGGGGGGCCACAGATACGCAGTATTTT; cdr3_aa: CASSDGGATDTQYF
d_call: TRBD2; v_call: TRBV9; j_call: TRBJ2-2; clone_size: few; cdr3_nt: TGTGCCAGCAGCGTGGGACTAGCGGGAGGAGGGGAGCTGTTTTTT; cdr3_aa: CASSVGLAGGGELFF
d_call: TRBD1; v_call: TRBV7-2; j_call: TRBJ2-7; clone_size: few; cdr3_nt: TGTGCCAGCAGCTTACTCGGACAGGGGGCTTGGTACGAGCAGTACTTC; cdr3_aa: CASSLLGQGAWYEQYF
d_call: NA; v_call: TRBV6-1; j_call: TRBJ2-5; clone_size: NA; cdr3_nt: TGTGCCAGCGGCAAGCAAGAGACCCAGTACTTC; cdr3_aa: CASGKQETQYF
d_call: NA; v_call: TRBV30; j_call: TRBJ2-3; clone_size: NA; cdr3_nt: TGTGCCTGGAGCGAGCTAGGAGATACGCAGTATTTT; cdr3_aa: CAWSELGDTQYF
d_call: TRBD2; v_call: TRBV7-9; j_call: TRBJ2-3; clone_size: NA; cdr3_nt: TGTGCCAGCAGCTTACTAGCGGGAGTTTCAGATACGCAGTATTTT; cdr3_aa: CASSLLAGVSDTQYF
d_call: NA; v_call: TRBV7-9; j_call: TRBJ2-2; clone_size: NA; cdr3_nt: TGTGCCAGCAGCCATACGGCCGGGGAGCTGTTTTTT; cdr3_aa: CASSHTAGELFF
d_call: NA; v_call: TRBV15; j_call: TRBJ1-1; clone_size: NA; cdr3_nt: TGTGCCACCAGCAGAGATCAGGGCAGGGGATGGAACACTGAAGCTTTCTTT; cdr3_aa: CATSRDQGRGWNTEAFF
d_call: NA; v_call: TRBV6-6; j_call: TRBJ1-1; clone_size: NA; cdr3_nt: TGTGCCAGCAGTTACTCAGGCAGTAAAAGAGGTGAAGCTTTCTTT; cdr3_aa: CASSYSGSKRGEAFF
d_call: TRBD1; v_call: TRBV27; j_call: TRBJ1-4; clone_size: NA; cdr3_nt: TGTGCCAGCAGTGACAGGGGAATTAATGAAAAACTGTTTTTT; cdr3_aa: CASSDRGINEKLFF
d_call: NA; v_call: TRBV14; j_call: TRBJ1-1; clone_size: few; cdr3_nt: TGTGCCAGCAGCCAAGTGGGCGGGTACACTGAAGCTTTCTTT; cdr3_aa: CASSQVGGYTEAFF
d_call: NA; v_call: TRBV7-2; j_call: TRBJ1-2; clone_size: NA; cdr3_nt: TGTGCCAGCAGCTTTGGGGAGGGGGGACGCCACTATGGCTACACCTTC; cdr3_aa: CASSFGEGGRHYGYTF
d_call: TRBD1; v_call: TRBV9; j_call: TRBJ2-4; clone_size: once; cdr3_nt: TGTGCCAGCAGCACGACAGGGACCAAAAACATTCAGTACTTC; cdr3_aa: CASSTTGTKNIQYF
d_call: TRBD1; v_call: TRBV9; j_call: TRBJ2-7; clone_size: NA; cdr3_nt: TGTGCCAGCAGCCTAGGACAGGGGGCACAGTACGAGCAGTACTTC; cdr3_aa: CASSLGQGAQYEQYF
d_call: TRBD2; v_call: TRBV7-2; j_call: TRBJ2-5; clone_size: NA; cdr3_nt: TGTGCCAGCAGCCGGGACTACACGTACCAAGAGACCCAGTACTTC; cdr3_aa: CASSRDYTYQETQYF
d_call: NA; v_call: TRBV6-5; j_call: TRBJ2-5; clone_size: NA; cdr3_nt: TGTGCCAGCAGTTTGACAGGCGCGGAGACCCAGTACTTC; cdr3_aa: CASSLTGAETQYF
d_call: NA; v_call: TRBV19; j_call: TRBJ2-6; clone_size: NA; cdr3_nt: TGTGCCAGTAATGACAGAGCCTCTGGGGCCAACGTCCTGACTTTC; cdr3_aa: CASNDRASGANVLTF
d_call: TRBD1; v_call: TRBV19; j_call: TRBJ2-1; clone_size: NA; cdr3_nt: TGTGCCAGTAGTGATTCCGGGACAGGGGGAAATGAGCAGTTCTTC; cdr3_aa: CASSDSGTGGNEQFF
d_call: TRBD2; v_call: TRBV5-1; j_call: TRBJ2-1; clone_size: NA; cdr3_nt: TGCGCCAGCAGCTGGGGACTAGCGGGATCCTACAATGAGCAGTTCTTC; cdr3_aa: CASSWGLAGSYNEQFF
d_call: NA; v_call: TRBV29-1; j_call: TRBJ1-2; clone_size: NA; cdr3_nt: TGCAGCGTTGGGACAAGATATGGCTACACCTTC; cdr3_aa: CSVGTRYGYTF
d_call: NA; v_call: TRBV29-1; j_call: TRBJ2-2; clone_size: NA; cdr3_nt: TGCAGCGCCGGAGAAGTTGTAGCCGGGGAGCTGTTTTTT; cdr3_aa: CSAGEVVAGELFF
d_call: NA; v_call: TRBV9; j_call: TRBJ2-5; clone_size: once; cdr3_nt: TGTGCCAGCAGCCCGTCCCCCTCCGTCCAGGAGACCCAGTACTTC; cdr3_aa: CASSPSPSVQETQYF
d_call: TRBD2; v_call: TRBV19; j_call: TRBJ2-2; clone_size: NA; cdr3_nt: TGTGCCAGTAGTTTCTCCGGCGGGAGACTTACCGGGGAGCTGTTTTTT; cdr3_aa: CASSFSGGRLTGELFF